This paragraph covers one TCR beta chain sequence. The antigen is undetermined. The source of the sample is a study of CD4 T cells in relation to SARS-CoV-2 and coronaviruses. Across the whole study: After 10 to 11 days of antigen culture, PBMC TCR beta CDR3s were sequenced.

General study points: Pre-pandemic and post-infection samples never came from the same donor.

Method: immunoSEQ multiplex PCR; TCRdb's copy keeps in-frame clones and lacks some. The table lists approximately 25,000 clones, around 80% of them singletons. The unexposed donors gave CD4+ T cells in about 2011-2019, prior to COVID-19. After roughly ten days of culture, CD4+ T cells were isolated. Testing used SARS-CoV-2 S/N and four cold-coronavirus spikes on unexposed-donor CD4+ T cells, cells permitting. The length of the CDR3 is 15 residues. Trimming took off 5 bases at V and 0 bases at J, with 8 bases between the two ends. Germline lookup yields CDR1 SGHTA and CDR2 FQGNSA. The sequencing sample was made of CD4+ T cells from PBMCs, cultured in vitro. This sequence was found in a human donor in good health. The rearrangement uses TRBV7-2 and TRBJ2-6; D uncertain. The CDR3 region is CASSPSISGANVLTF. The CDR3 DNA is TGTGCCAGCAGCCCATCAATCTCTGGGGCCAACGTCCTGACTTTC. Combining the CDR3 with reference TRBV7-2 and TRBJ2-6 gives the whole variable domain GAGVSQSPSNKVTEKGKDVELRCDPISGHTALYWYRQSLGQGLEFLIYFQGNSAPDKSGLPSDRFSAERTGGSVSTLTIQRTQQEDSAVYLCASSPSISGANVLTFGAGSRLTVL.